This TCR beta chain comes out of a study of cytomegalovirus exposure and HLA in healthy donors. Note on this clone: Its antigen is as yet unknown.

The PCR contained 60 Vbeta and 13 Jbeta primers. Data came from immunoSEQ multiplex PCR; TCRdb stores just in-frame clones and leaves some out. The table includes some 100,000 clones, 84% detected once. Findings and caveats of the study: An assumption of roughly uniform sequencing depth across donors underlay the presence/absence analyses. Confirmation was obtained in vitro that a few CMV-associated chains are specific for CMV antigens. Later work associated over 15,000 TCR beta sequences with HLA alleles at 0.05 false discovery rate. 150 or so TCR beta chains were listed as cytomegalovirus-associated.

Trimming cost V 4 bases and J 4 bases, with 18 bases left between them. CDR3 size: 15 residues. The germline V gene encodes CDR1 SGHNT and CDR2 YYREEE (reference sequence). The chain uses TRBV5-4 and TRBJ2-7, with D possibly being TRBD2 (7 bases). The origin of this receptor is a man aged 18 to 29 in good health and CMV-seronegative. Material for sequencing was PBMCs. CDR3 sequence: CASSLPGGGGYEQYF. The CDR3 DNA is TGTGCCAGCAGCCTCCCCGGGGGAGGGGGGTACGAGCAGTACTTC. Combining the CDR3 with reference TRBV5-4 and TRBJ2-7 gives the whole variable domain ETGVTQSPTHLIKTRGQQVTLRCSSQSGHNTVSWYQQALGQGPQFIFQYYREEENGRGNFPPRFSGLQFPNYSSELNVNALELDDSALYLCASSLPGGGGYEQYFGPGTRLTVT.